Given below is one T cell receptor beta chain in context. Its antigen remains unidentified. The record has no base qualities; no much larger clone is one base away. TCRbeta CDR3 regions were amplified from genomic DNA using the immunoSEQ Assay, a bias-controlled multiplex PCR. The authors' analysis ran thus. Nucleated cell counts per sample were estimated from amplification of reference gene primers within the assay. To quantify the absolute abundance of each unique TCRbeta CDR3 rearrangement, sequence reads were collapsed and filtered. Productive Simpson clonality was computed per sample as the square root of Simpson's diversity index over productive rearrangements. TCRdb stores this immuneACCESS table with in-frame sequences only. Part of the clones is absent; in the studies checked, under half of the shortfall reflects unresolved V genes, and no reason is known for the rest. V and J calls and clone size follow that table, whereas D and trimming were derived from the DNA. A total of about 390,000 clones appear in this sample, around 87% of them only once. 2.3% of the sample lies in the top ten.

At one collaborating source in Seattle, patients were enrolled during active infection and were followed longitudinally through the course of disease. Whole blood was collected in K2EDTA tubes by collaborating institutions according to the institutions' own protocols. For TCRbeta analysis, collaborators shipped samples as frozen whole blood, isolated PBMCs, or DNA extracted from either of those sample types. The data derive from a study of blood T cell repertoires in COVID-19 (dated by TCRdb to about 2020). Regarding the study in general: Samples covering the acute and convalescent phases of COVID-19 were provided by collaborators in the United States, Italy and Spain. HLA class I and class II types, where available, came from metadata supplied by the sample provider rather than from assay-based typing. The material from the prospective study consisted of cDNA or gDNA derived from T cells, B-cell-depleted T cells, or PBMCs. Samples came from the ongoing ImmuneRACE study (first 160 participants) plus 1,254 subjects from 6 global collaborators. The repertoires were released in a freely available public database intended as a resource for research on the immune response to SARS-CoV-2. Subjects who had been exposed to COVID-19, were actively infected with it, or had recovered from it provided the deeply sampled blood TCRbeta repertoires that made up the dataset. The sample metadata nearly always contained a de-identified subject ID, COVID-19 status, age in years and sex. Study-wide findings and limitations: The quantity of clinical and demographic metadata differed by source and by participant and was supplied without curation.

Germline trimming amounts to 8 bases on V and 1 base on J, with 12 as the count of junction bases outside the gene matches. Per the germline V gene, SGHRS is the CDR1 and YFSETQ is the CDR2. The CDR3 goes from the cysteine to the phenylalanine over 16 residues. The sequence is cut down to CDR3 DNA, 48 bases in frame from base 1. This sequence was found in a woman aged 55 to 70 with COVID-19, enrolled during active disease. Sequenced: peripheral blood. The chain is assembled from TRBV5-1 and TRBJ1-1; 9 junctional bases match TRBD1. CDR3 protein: CASTQGATRTNTEAFF. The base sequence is TGCGCCAGTACACAGGGGGCGACAAGGACGAACACTGAAGCTTTCTTT.